This passage covers 15 T cell receptor beta chains from one sample sequenced in a study of blood T cell repertoires in COVID-19. Using immunoSEQ multiplex PCR, the repertoire was profiled, and TCRdb retains in-frame clones only, with some absent. The sample includes about 200,000 clones, roughly 87% seen only once; the top ten take about 1.9%. The sample taken for sequencing was peripheral blood. The receptors were sampled from a middle-aged man with active or convalescent COVID-19.

The chain is built from TRBV7-9 and TRBJ1-1; 8 nucleotides line up with TRBD1. CDR1 is SEHNR and CDR2 is FQNEAQ in the germline V gene (reference sequence). The V and J ends lost 5 bases and 2 bases, in that order; junction bases with no gene match: 4. This CDR3 comprises 14 residues. Here the CDR3 DNA reads TGTGCCAGCAGCCTGGACAGGGCAAACACTGAAGCTTTCTTT. Protein sequence: CASSLDRANTEAFF.

V usage is TRBV28 and J usage is TRBJ2-7, with D tentatively TRBD1 (5 bases). V dropped 5 bases and J dropped 7 bases, with 21 bases sitting between them. The CDR3 spans 15 residues. The germline V gene encodes CDR1 MDHEN and CDR2 SYDVKM. The CDR3 protein is CASSTRGKRQGEQYF. Written as DNA, the CDR3 is TGTGCCAGCAGTACAAGGGGCAAAAGGCAGGGTGAGCAGTACTTC.

This chain uses TRBV2 with TRBJ1-1, with D hard to call. V was clipped by 6 bases and J by 0 bases, with 11 bases between them. Germline V gives CDR1 SNHLY, CDR2 FYNNEI. The CDR3 is made up of 14 amino acids. CDR3 DNA: TGTGCCAGCAGGCCCGGTGTTATGAACACTGAAGCTTTCTTT. Protein product: CASRPGVMNTEAFF.

The chain uses TRBV28 and TRBJ2-7; a weak D match, TRBD2 (5 bases). CDR1 is MDHEN and CDR2 is SYDVKM in the germline V gene. Trimming cost V 3 bases and J 3 bases, with 9 bases left between them. The CDR3 consists of 13 residues. The CDR3 sequence is CASSLEAVYEQYF. The CDR3 DNA follows: TGTGCCAGCAGTTTGGAGGCTGTCTACGAGCAGTACTTC. The full variable domain, its missing parts supplied by reference TRBV28 and TRBJ2-7, is DVKVTQSSRYLVKRTGEKVFLECVQDMDHENMFWYRQDPGLGLRLIYFSYDVKMKEKGDIPEGYSVSREKKERFSLILESASTNQTSMYLCASSLEAVYEQYFGPGTRLTVT.

V is TRBV11-2 and J is TRBJ2-5; possible D gene TRBD2, 6 bases. The CDR3 has 15 residues. Germline lookup yields CDR1 SGHAT and CDR2 FQNNGV. V was clipped by 3 bases and J by 2 bases, with 13 bases between them. CDR3 in DNA: TGTGCCAGCAGCTTGGGGGGTTGGGAGCAAGAGACCCAGTACTTC. This codes for CASSLGGWEQETQYF.

The rearrangement links TRBV5-6 to TRBJ1-2, with D perhaps TRBD1 (5 bases). Germline CDR1 SGHDT, CDR2 YYEEEE. V shed 3 bases and J shed 2 bases, with 17 bases lying between them. This CDR3 has 16 residues. CDR3 loop: CASSSYAGWANYGYTF. The CDR3 nucleotides read TGTGCCAGCAGCTCCTATGCAGGGTGGGCAAACTATGGCTACACCTTC.

This chain connects TRBV19 to TRBJ1-2, with 8 bases lining up with TRBD1. Per germline, CDR1 LNHDA and CDR2 SQIVND (reference sequence). The CDR3 loop spans 16 amino acids. V was clipped by 3 bases and J by 4 bases; unmatched bases: 10. CDR3 region: CASSMGPGQVPYGYTF. The CDR3 DNA reads as TGTGCCAGTAGTATGGGCCCGGGACAGGTCCCCTATGGCTACACCTTC. Based on the CDR3 plus reference TRBV19 and TRBJ1-2, the full variable domain is DGGITQSPKYLFRKEGQNVTLSCEQNLNHDAMYWYRQDPGQGLRLIYYSQIVNDFQKGDIAEGYSVSREKKESFPLTVTSAQKNPTAFYLCASSMGPGQVPYGYTFGSGTRLTVV.

The genes are TRBV27 and TRBJ1-5; TRBD1 matches at 7 bases. Germline CDR1 MNHEY, CDR2 SMNVEV (reference sequence). The V and J ends lost 3 bases and 4 bases, in that order; junction bases with no gene match: 6. The CDR3 has 15 residues. CDR3 in amino acids: CASSLRQGRNQPQHF. The CDR3 DNA is TGTGCCAGCAGTTTGAGACAGGGACGGAATCAGCCCCAGCATTTT.

This clone has a single count. The chain carries TRBV5-4 and TRBJ2-7, with D possibly matching TRBD1 (6 bases). The CDR3 is 15 residues long. Germline V lookup: CDR1 SGHNT, CDR2 YYREEE (reference sequence). Between the trimmed V and J ends, which lost 4 bases and 7 bases, there was a span of 21 bases. CDR3 protein: CASSTGLGPQGEQYF. CDR3 coding DNA: TGTGCCAGCAGCACAGGCTTGGGGCCCCAGGGGGAGCAGTACTTC.

This clone appeared once. The chain couples TRBV5-8 to TRBJ1-2; 9 bases align to TRBD1. The junction had 11 bases not matched to a gene; V was cut back by 4 bases and J by 4 bases. Per germline, CDR1 SGHTS and CDR2 YDEGEE. CDR3 length equals 16 residues. CDR3 DNA: TGTGCCAGCAGCCTCACCGGGACAGGGAGTATCTATGGCTACACCTTC. Its translation: CASSLTGTGSIYGYTF.

In its sample, this clone was seen many times. The chain has TRBV28 and TRBJ2-1, with D perhaps TRBD1 (6 bases). Germline lookup yields CDR1 MDHEN and CDR2 SYDVKM. Deletions cut 3 bases from V and 3 bases from J, with 9 bases between. This CDR3 comprises 14 residues. The CDR3 DNA reads TGTGCCAGCAGTTTGGGGGCATACTACAATGAGCAGTTCTTC. It specifies CASSLGAYYNEQFF. The variable domain in full, completed from reference TRBV28 and TRBJ2-1, reads DVKVTQSSRYLVKRTGEKVFLECVQDMDHENMFWYRQDPGLGLRLIYFSYDVKMKEKGDIPEGYSVSREKKERFSLILESASTNQTSMYLCASSLGAYYNEQFFGPGTRLTVL.

This chain links TRBV28 with TRBJ1-5; TRBD1 agrees at 7 bases. The CDR3 consists of 15 residues. The V and J ends lost 6 bases and 0 bases, in that order; junction bases with no gene match: 5. Germline-derived CDR1 and CDR2 are MDHEN and SYDVKM. The chain's CDR3 is CASSLGTDSNQPQHF. The CDR3 nucleotides are TGTGCCAGCAGCCTCGGGACAGATAGCAATCAGCCCCAGCATTTT.

This clone was observed once. V gene TRBV5-1 combines with J gene TRBJ1-4; D is perhaps TRBD1 (5 bases). There are 13 residues in the CDR3. Germline assignment: CDR1 SGHRS and CDR2 YFSETQ. V lost 4 bases, J lost 5 bases, and 9 bases lay in between. CDR3 protein: CASSLDRNEKLFF. CDR3 sequence (DNA): TGCGCCAGCAGCCTCGACAGAAATGAAAAACTGTTTTTT. The full variable domain, with the rest looked up from reference TRBV5-1 and TRBJ1-4, is KAGVTQTPRYLIKTRGQQVTLSCSPISGHRSVSWYQQTPGQGLQFLFEYFSETQRNKGNFPGRFSGRQFSNSRSEMNVSTLELGDSALYLCASSLDRNEKLFFGSGTQLSVL.

The genes are TRBV19 and TRBJ1-4; unclear D gene. With 4 bases removed from V and 5 bases from J, the gap between germline ends came to 8 bases. The germline gives CDR1 LNHDA, CDR2 SQIVND (reference sequence). This CDR3 is built from 13 residues. The CDR3 DNA reads as TGTGCCAGTAGTAGCCAGATGAATGAAAAACTGTTTTTT. Translating gives CASSSQMNEKLFF.

This chain joins TRBV27 and TRBJ2-7; TRBD2 aligns across 12 bases. V gave up 2 bases and J gave up 5 bases; unmatched junction bases: 10. CDR3 length: 17 amino acids. Germline V lookup: CDR1 MNHEY, CDR2 SMNVEV (reference sequence). The CDR3 reads CASSLGELAGGWDEQYF. The CDR3 coding sequence is TGTGCCAGCAGTTTAGGAGAGCTAGCGGGAGGGTGGGACGAGCAGTACTTC.